The TCR beta chain described here comes from a study of shared clonotypes between healthy human individuals. Study-wide findings and caveats: Relative to clonotypes present in all four donors, those not shared had lower generation probabilities.

This clone has ten or more counts. Its antigen is not identified. The CDR3 length is 17 residues. TCRdb's copy holds only in-frame clones and misses some; the assay was immunoSEQ multiplex PCR. The sample comprises approximately 120,000 clones, over 65% of which are singletons, and about a quarter rests with the top ten. The chain uses TRBV21-1 and TRBJ2-2; no DNA check was done on the table's D call, TRBD2. TRBV21-1 is reported as a pseudogene. The sample consisted of memory CD8+ T cells sorted from blood. Subset: CD45RO+ cells pooled with CCR7-negative TemRA cells. The TCR sequence derives from a young woman in good health. CDR3 nucleotide sequence: TGTGCCAGCAGTAGGAGGGGAACAGGCCCGGGGACCGGGGAGCTGTTTTTT. Translating gives CASSRRGTGPGTGELFF.